This T cell receptor (beta chain) was documented in a study of OX40 agonist ivuxolimab in advanced cancers. Study-level background: Approximately 40% of patients had received prior checkpoint inhibitor therapy. Study-wide results and limits: Among T cells, CD8+ cells averaged more expanded clones than CD4+ cells.

Autoimmune disease history or systemic immunosuppression led to patient exclusion. Repertoires were generated with immunoSEQ multiplex PCR, while TCRdb's copy carries only in-frame clones and drops some. This sample yields about 64,000 clones, of which roughly four fifths are seen a single time; 2.1% belongs to the top ten. With regard to this clone: No antigen is known for it.

CDR3 length: 16 amino acids. This sample comprised CD4+ or CD8+ T cells sorted from blood, obtained in a trial of the OX40 agonist ivuxolimab. The chain recombines TRBV12-2 with TRBJ1-1. TRBV12-2 is classified as a pseudogene. The TCR comes from an adult with an advanced solid tumor such as melanoma, head and neck, liver or kidney cancer. In DNA, the CDR3 is TGTGCAAGTCGCTTAGAGGATCCGGGGCAGAACACTGAAGCTCTCTTT. Its protein product is CASRLEDPGQNTEALF.